The entry below describes one T cell receptor beta chain. Its matching antigen is unknown. The data originate from a study of CD4 T cells in relation to SARS-CoV-2 and coronaviruses. The unexposed donors gave CD4+ T cells in about 2010-2019, prior to COVID-19. The cells were cultured for less than twelve days before CD4+ T cells were isolated. Clones were sequenced by immunoSEQ multiplex PCR, and TCRdb holds only the in-frame ones, with some missing. The data contain 15,000 to 20,000 clones, roughly 73% of them singletons. V dropped 0 bases and J dropped 5; count of bases not matched to a gene: 13. The CDR3 extends over 18 amino acids. Germline CDR1 MNHNS, CDR2 SASEGT.

The clonotype was recovered from a human donor in good health. This chain joins TRBV6-1 and TRBJ2-7; TRBD2 matches 10 bases. Sample: CD4+ T cells from PBMCs, cultured in vitro. CDR3 protein: CASSEARYWTSGNHEQYF. CDR3 coding DNA: TGTGCCAGCAGTGAAGCGCGTTACTGGACTAGCGGTAACCACGAGCAGTACTTC.